These 20 T cell receptor beta chains originate from one sample sequenced in a study of T cell changes during pregnancy in multiple sclerosis. Clones were read by immunoSEQ multiplex PCR, and TCRdb kept only the in-frame ones, dropping some. The sample includes about 79,000 clones, around nine tenths of them seen just once. Source: CD4+ T cells from peripheral blood mononuclear cells, taken in the second trimester of pregnancy. The origin of the receptors is a female donor with multiple sclerosis, enrolled in a pregnancy study.

This chain uses TRBV11-2 with TRBJ2-4; D may be TRBD1 (5 bases). V shed 4 bases and J shed 3 bases, with 19 bases lying between them. CDR3 length: 17 amino acids. CDR1 SGHAT and CDR2 FQNNGV come from the germline V gene. Here the CDR3 reads CASSSPPGLLVKNIQYF. The DNA for the CDR3 is TGTGCCAGCAGCTCCCCCCCAGGGTTATTAGTCAAAAACATTCAGTACTTC. The variable domain in full, completed from reference TRBV11-2 and TRBJ2-4, reads EAGVAQSPRYKIIEKRQSVAFWCNPISGHATLYWYQQILGQGPKLLIQFQNNGVVDDSQLPKDRFSAERLKGVDSTLKIQPAKLEDSAVYLCASSSPPGLLVKNIQYFGAGTRLSVL.

The J gene is TRBJ1-1, the V gene TRBV4-1; no definite D call. V lost 4 bases and J 0 bases, leaving 15 bases between the germline ends. This CDR3 contains 16 residues. Germline values: CDR1 MGHRA, CDR2 YSYEKL. CDR3: CASSPMAGSVNTEAFF. CDR3 nucleotides: TGCGCCAGCAGCCCAATGGCGGGGTCTGTGAACACTGAAGCTTTCTTT.

V usage is TRBV5-1 and J usage is TRBJ1-2; 10 nucleotides match TRBD1. CDR3 length equals 14 residues. Germline-derived CDR1 and CDR2 are SGHRS and YFSETQ. After removal of 3 bases from V and 4 bases from J, the junction contained 3 bases not matched to a gene. The CDR3 spells CASSSRTGGYGYTF. In DNA form, the CDR3 reads TGCGCCAGCAGCTCCCGGACAGGGGGCTATGGCTACACCTTC.

This rearrangement joins TRBV4-1 to TRBJ2-7; 10 bases line up with TRBD1. Trimming at V came to 5 bases and at J to 4 bases, leaving 8 bases not matched to a gene. CDR3 length: 15 amino acids. The V gene's germline CDR1 is MGHRA and CDR2 YSYEKL. In DNA, the CDR3 is TGCGCCAGCAGCACTCGACAGGGGGCCATATACGAGCAGTACTTC. Translating it yields CASSTRQGAIYEQYF.

This clone appeared once. J is TRBJ2-4 and V is TRBV27, with D possibly matching TRBD2 (6 bases). CDR3 length: 15 amino acids. Germline-derived CDR1 and CDR2 are MNHEY and SMNVEV (reference sequence). Trimming removed 3 bases from V and 2 bases from J, with 11 bases in between. CDR3 DNA: TGTGCCAGCAGTTTGGAGGGGTTTTCCAAAAACATTCAGTACTTC. Translated, it gives CASSLEGFSKNIQYF.

The chain carries TRBV21-1 and TRBJ1-6. TRBV21-1 is reported as a pseudogene. The CDR3 is made up of 13 amino acids. CDR3 nucleotides: TGTGCCAGCAGCAAAGTTCTCCGTTCACCCCTCCACTTT. Amino acid sequence: CASSKVLRSPLHF.

In its sample, this clone was seen once. The rearrangement joins TRBV19 to TRBJ2-1, with 8 bases lining up with TRBD2. The CDR3 contains 15 residues. The V and J ends lost 2 bases and 0 bases, in that order; junction bases with no gene match: 0. Germline loops: CDR1 LNHDA, CDR2 SQIVND (reference sequence). The CDR3 DNA reads TGTGCCAGTAGTATAAGCGGGAGCTCCTACAATGAGCAGTTCTTC. Translation gives CASSISGSSYNEQFF.

This chain uses TRBV30 with TRBJ2-7; 10 bases fit TRBD1. Germline values: CDR1 GTSNPN, CDR2 SVGIG (reference sequence). The CDR3 extends over 12 amino acids. Germline trimming cut 5 bases from V and 5 bases from J; bases unmatched to any gene: 3. CDR3 in DNA: TGTGCCTGGCGACAGGGGGCCCACGAGCAGTACTTC. This codes for CAWRQGAHEQYF.

This clone was found once. The chain couples TRBV2 to TRBJ1-2; D perhaps matches TRBD1 (6 bases). This CDR3 comprises 14 residues. Trimming took off 8 bases at V and 2 bases at J, with 15 bases between the two ends. Germline CDR1 and CDR2: SNHLY and FYNNEI. CDR3 sequence reads: CASQDGGQNYGYTF. The CDR3 coding sequence is TGTGCCAGCCAGGACGGGGGGCAGAACTATGGCTACACCTTC.

The chain recombines TRBV4-1 with TRBJ2-1; D possibly corresponds to TRBD2 (5 bases). The CDR3 is 17 residues long. The germline V and J ends were trimmed by 4 bases and 5 bases, with 21 bases remaining between them. Germline assignment: CDR1 MGHRA and CDR2 YSYEKL. CDR3: CASSLLSIRTVDNEQFF. The CDR3, as DNA: TGCGCCAGCAGCCTCCTCTCAATCCGGACTGTTGACAATGAGCAGTTCTTC.

V is TRBV5-1 and J is TRBJ2-2, with 7 bases that match TRBD1. The CDR3 has 16 amino acids. Germline lookup yields CDR1 SGHRS and CDR2 YFSETQ. With V trimmed by 1 base and J by 3 bases, 6 bases remained unmatched. The CDR3: CASSLSQGVYTGELFF. CDR3 bases: TGCGCCAGCAGCTTGTCTCAGGGGGTGTACACCGGGGAGCTGTTTTTT.

This chain links TRBV11-2 with TRBJ2-1, with TRBD2 identical over 9 bases. Germline CDR1 SGHAT, CDR2 FQNNGV. Trimming removed 9 bases from V and 3 bases from J; junction bases left unmatched: 3. The CDR3 is made up of 13 amino acids. The CDR3 sequence is CASLAGLYNEQFF. In DNA form, the CDR3 reads TGTGCCAGTCTAGCGGGACTCTACAATGAGCAGTTCTTC.

The CDR3, as DNA: TGTGCCAGCAGCTCGGACAGGGGCTATGGCTACACCTTC. It translates to CASSSDRGYGYTF. The V call is TRBV7-2, the J call TRBJ1-2; 9 bases are a match to TRBD1. The junction had 1 base not matched to a gene; V was cut back by 4 bases and J by 4 bases. Germline V gene data show CDR1 as SGHTA and CDR2 as FQGNSA. The CDR3 extends over 13 amino acids. The whole variable domain, filled in from reference TRBV7-2 and TRBJ1-2, reads GAGVSQSPSNKVTEKGKDVELRCDPISGHTALYWYRQSLGQGLEFLIYFQGNSAPDKSGLPSDRFSAERTGGSVSTLTIQRTQQEDSAVYLCASSSDRGYGYTFGSGTRLTVV.

This clone occurred once. The chain joins TRBV28 to TRBJ2-7; D is unresolved. The V and J ends lost 6 bases and 6 bases respectively, with 24 bases between them. In germline, CDR1 is MDHEN, CDR2 SYDVKM. The CDR3 covers 16 residues. This chain's CDR3 is CASRPPLDFFSSEQYF. In DNA form, the CDR3 reads TGTGCCAGCAGGCCCCCGCTTGACTTTTTTTCGTCCGAGCAGTACTTC.

The chain carries TRBV4-1 and TRBJ2-1; D might be TRBD2 (5 bases). Germline V gene lookup returns CDR1 MGHRA and CDR2 YSYEKL. The CDR3 has 14 amino acids. V dropped 4 bases and J dropped 6 bases, with 13 bases sitting between them. The DNA of the CDR3 is TGCGCCAGCAGCCCAGGACTTCTAGGCAATGAGCAGTTCTTC. Translation: CASSPGLLGNEQFF.

The chain joins TRBV9 to TRBJ2-2; 8 bases map to TRBD2. This CDR3 is built from 16 residues. J lost 5 bases, V lost 0 bases, and 6 bases had no gene match. Germline V gene lookup returns CDR1 SGDLS and CDR2 YYNGEE. The CDR3 sequence is CASSVVAGGLTGELFF. Written as DNA, the CDR3 is TGTGCCAGCAGCGTAGTGGCGGGGGGCTTAACCGGGGAGCTGTTTTTT.

The V call is TRBV7-2, the J call TRBJ2-7; TRBD1 aligns across 7 bases. The CDR3 extends over 15 amino acids. After removal of 4 bases from V and 2 bases from J, the junction contained 8 bases not matched to a gene. The germline CDR1 and CDR2 sequences are SGHTA and FQGNSA. CDR3 bases: TGTGCCAGCAGCTCAGCGATAGGACAGGCCTACGAGCAGTACTTC. It encodes CASSSAIGQAYEQYF.

V usage is TRBV7-2 and J usage is TRBJ2-2; 8 positions match TRBD2. Germline V gene lookup returns CDR1 SGHTA and CDR2 FQGNSA. The CDR3 spans 18 residues. V lost 7 bases and J lost 1; bases outside the gene matches: 14. In DNA form, the CDR3 reads TGTGCCAGCAACCGTCCCCCCGGGACTAGTTGGAACACCGGGGAGCTGTTTTTT. Its translation: CASNRPPGTSWNTGELFF.

The DNA for the CDR3 is TGTGCCAGCAGCGTAAGGAGGGCCGGGGAGCTGTTTTTT. Translating gives CASSVRRAGELFF. The rearrangement joins TRBV9 to TRBJ2-2; D may be TRBD2 (6 bases). V lost 1 base, J lost 6 bases, and 7 bases lay in between. Germline V gives CDR1 SGDLS, CDR2 YYNGEE. There are 13 residues in the CDR3.

The chain is built from TRBV5-6 and TRBJ2-3; D gene uncertain. Germline loops: CDR1 SGHDT, CDR2 YYEEEE. Trimming stripped 4 bases from V and 2 bases from J, with 5 bases between. There are 12 residues in the CDR3. DNA for the CDR3: TGTGCCAGCAGCCCCTCCACAGATACGCAGTATTTT. This translates into CASSPSTDTQYF.